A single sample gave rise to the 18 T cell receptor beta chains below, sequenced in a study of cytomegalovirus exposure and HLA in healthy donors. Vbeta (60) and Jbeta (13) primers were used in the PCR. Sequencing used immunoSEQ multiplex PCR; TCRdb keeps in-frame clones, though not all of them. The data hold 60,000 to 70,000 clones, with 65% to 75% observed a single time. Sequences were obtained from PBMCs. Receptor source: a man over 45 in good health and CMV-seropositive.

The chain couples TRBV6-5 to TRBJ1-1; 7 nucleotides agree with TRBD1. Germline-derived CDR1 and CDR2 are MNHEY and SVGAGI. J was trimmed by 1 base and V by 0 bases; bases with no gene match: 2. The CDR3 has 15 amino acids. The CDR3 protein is CASSYSGQANTEAFF. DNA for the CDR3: TGTGCCAGCAGTTACTCAGGACAGGCGAACACTGAAGCTTTCTTT.

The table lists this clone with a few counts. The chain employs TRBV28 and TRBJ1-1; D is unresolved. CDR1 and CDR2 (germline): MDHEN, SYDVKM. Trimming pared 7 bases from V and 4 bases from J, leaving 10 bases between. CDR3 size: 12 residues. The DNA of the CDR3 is TGTGCCAGCACCTTAAGGAGCACTGAAGCTTTCTTT. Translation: CASTLRSTEAFF.

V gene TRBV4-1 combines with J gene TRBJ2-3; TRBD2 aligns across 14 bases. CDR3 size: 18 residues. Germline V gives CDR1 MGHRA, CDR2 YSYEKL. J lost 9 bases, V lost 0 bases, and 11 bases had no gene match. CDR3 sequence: CASSQDLSGTSGGGTQYF. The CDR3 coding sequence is TGCGCCAGCAGCCAAGATCTTTCGGGGACTAGCGGGGGAGGAACGCAGTATTTT.

The CDR3: CASTFSETGTAYTDTQYF. The CDR3, as DNA: TGTGCCAGCACCTTTTCGGAAACCGGGACAGCCTACACAGATACGCAGTATTTT. The J gene is TRBJ2-3, the V gene TRBV5-4; 7 nucleotides agree with TRBD1. There are 18 residues in the CDR3. Germline-derived CDR1 and CDR2 are SGHNT and YYREEE (reference sequence). The trim removed 6 bases at V and 2 bases at J, leaving 18 bases unmatched.

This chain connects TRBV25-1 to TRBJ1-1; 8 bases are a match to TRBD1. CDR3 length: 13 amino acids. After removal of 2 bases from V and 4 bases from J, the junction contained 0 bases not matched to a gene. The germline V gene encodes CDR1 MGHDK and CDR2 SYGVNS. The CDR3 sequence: CASSETGGTEAFF. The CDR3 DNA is TGTGCCAGCAGTGAAACAGGGGGCACTGAAGCTTTCTTT.

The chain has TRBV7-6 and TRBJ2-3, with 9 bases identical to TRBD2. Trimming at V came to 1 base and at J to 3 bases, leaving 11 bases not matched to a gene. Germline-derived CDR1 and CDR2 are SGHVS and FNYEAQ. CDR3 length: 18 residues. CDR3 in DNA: TGTGCCAGCAGCTTAGGGTCGTGGCGGGAGGGCCGGACAGATACGCAGTATTTT. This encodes CASSLGSWREGRTDTQYF.

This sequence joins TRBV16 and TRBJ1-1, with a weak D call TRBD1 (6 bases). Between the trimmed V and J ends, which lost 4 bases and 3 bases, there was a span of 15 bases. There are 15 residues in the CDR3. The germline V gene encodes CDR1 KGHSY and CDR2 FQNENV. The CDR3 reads CASSPTGGLDTEAFF. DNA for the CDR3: TGTGCCAGCAGCCCGACCGGGGGGCTGGACACTGAAGCTTTCTTT.

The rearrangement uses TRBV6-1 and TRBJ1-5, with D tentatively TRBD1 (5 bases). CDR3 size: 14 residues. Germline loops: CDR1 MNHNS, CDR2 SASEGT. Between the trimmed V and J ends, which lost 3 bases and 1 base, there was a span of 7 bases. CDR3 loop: CASSDWGSNQPQHF. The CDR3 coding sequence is TGTGCCAGCAGTGACTGGGGCAGCAATCAGCCCCAGCATTTT.

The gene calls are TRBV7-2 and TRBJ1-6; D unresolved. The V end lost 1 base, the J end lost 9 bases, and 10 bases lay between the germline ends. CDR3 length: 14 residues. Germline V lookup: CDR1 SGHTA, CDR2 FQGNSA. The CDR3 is CASSLVRGSSPLHF. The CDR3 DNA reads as TGTGCCAGCAGCTTAGTTCGGGGTAGTTCACCCCTCCACTTT. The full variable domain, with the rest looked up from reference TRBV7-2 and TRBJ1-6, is GAGVSQSPSNKVTEKGKDVELRCDPISGHTALYWYRQSLGQGLEFLIYFQGNSAPDKSGLPSDRFSAERTGGSVSTLTIQRTQQEDSAVYLCASSLVRGSSPLHFGNGTRLTVT.

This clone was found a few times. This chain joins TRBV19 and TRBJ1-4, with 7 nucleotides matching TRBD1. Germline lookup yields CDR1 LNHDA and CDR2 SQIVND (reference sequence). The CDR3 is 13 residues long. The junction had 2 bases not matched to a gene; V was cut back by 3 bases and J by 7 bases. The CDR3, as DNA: TGTGCCAGTAGTATCAACAGGGGTGAAAAACTGTTTTTT. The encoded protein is CASSINRGEKLFF.

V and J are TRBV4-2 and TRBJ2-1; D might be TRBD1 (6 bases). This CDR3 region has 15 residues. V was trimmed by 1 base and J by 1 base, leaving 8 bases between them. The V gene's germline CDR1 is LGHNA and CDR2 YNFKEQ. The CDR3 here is CASSQVQGSYNEQFF. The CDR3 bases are TGTGCCAGCAGCCAAGTTCAGGGGTCCTACAATGAGCAGTTCTTC.

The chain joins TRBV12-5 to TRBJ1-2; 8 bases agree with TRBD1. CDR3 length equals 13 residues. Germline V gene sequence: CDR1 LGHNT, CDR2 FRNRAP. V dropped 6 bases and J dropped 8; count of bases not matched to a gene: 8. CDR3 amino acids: CASGAGDRRGYTF. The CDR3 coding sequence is TGTGCTAGTGGCGCGGGGGACAGGCGAGGCTACACCTTC.

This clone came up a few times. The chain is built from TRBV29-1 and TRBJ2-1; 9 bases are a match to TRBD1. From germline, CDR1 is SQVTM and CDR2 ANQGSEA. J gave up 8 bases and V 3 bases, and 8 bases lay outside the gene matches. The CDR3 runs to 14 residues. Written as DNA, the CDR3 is TGCAGCGTTGAGCGGGACAGGGCGGTCCATGAGCAGTTCTTC. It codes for CSVERDRAVHEQFF.

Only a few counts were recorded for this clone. CDR3 region: CASSPLSGRAETQYF. CDR3 DNA sequence: TGTGCCAGCAGCCCGCTTAGCGGGAGGGCCGAGACCCAGTACTTC. This chain links TRBV4-2 with TRBJ2-5, with 11 bases matching TRBD2. The germline CDR1 and CDR2 sequences are LGHNA and YNFKEQ. The CDR3 covers 15 residues. Trimming at V came to 4 bases and at J to 5 bases, leaving 6 bases not matched to a gene.

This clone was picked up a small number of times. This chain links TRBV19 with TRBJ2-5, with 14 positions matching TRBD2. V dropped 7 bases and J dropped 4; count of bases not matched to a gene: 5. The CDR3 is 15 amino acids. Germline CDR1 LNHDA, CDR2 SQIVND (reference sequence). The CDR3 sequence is CASKTSGRAIETQYF. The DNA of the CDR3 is TGTGCCAGTAAGACTAGCGGGAGGGCTATAGAGACCCAGTACTTC.

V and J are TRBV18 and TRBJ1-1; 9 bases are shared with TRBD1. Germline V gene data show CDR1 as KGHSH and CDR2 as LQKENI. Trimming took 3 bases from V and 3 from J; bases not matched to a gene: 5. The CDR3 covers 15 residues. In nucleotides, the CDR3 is TGTGCCAGCTCACCTAACAGGGGGCCGGACACTGAAGCTTTCTTT. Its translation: CASSPNRGPDTEAFF.

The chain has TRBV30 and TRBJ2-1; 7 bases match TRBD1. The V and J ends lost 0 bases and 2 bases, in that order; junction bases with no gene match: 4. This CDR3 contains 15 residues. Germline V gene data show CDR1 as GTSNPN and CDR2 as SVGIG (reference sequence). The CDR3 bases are TGTGCCTGGAGTGTGACAGGGTCAGCCTACAATGAGCAGTTCTTC. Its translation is CAWSVTGSAYNEQFF.

This CDR3 is CAIRGDRGKYDQPQHF. For the CDR3, the DNA is TGTGCCATCAGGGGAGACAGGGGGAAGTATGATCAGCCCCAGCATTTT. This chain connects TRBV10-3 to TRBJ1-5; 9 bases line up with TRBD1. Losses at the gene ends were 6 bases for V and 5 bases for J; bases not matched to a gene: 11. The CDR3 is 16 amino acids. Germline V lookup: CDR1 ENHRY, CDR2 SYGVKD.